This TCR beta chain was sequenced for a study of cytomegalovirus exposure and HLA in healthy donors. Overall study context: There were around 100 million unique TCR beta sequences, drawn from 180 million or so T cells, in an earlier analysis. Unique TCRs from HLA-typed donors, some 85 million of them, were held in an early data release.

The PCR made use of 60 Vbeta and 13 Jbeta primers. Generated by immunoSEQ multiplex PCR, the TCRdb table keeps only in-frame clones and is missing some. Among around 92,000 clones listed, about 84% were seen once. As concerns this clone: The antigen remains undetermined.

Findings of the study overall: The study had only CMV serostatus as immune exposure information.

Germline CDR1 MNHEY, CDR2 SMNVEV (reference sequence). The length of the CDR3 is 13 residues. The V gene end was trimmed by 2 bases and the J gene end by 6 bases; junction bases not matched to a gene: 2. The sequenced sample consisted of PBMCs. The clonotype originates from a man aged 18-30 years in good health and CMV-seronegative. The chain joins TRBV27 to TRBJ1-2, with 8 bases identical to TRBD1. The CDR3 coding sequence is TGTGCCAGCAGTTTAAGGACAGGGAATGGCTACACCTTC. Protein: CASSLRTGNGYTF.